This TCR beta chain was sequenced in a study of control samples from healthy donors and cancer patients (dated by TCRdb to 2018 to 2021). Library preparation used the immunoSEQ multiplex PCR assay. TCRdb carries this immuneACCESS record with in-frame sequences only. Its versions omit some clonotypes, under half of them owing to an unresolved V gene in the studies checked, with the rest unexplained. The sample data list under 20,000 clones, and around 84% of these were observed just once. 29% of the sample lies in the top ten. Of note for this clone: Its binding antigen is unknown. No base quality information exists; no much larger clone differs at one position.

Trimming leaves V shorter by 5 bases and J shorter by 2 bases, with the junction holding 4 bases beyond the gene matches. CDR3 length: 16 amino acids, cysteine to phenylalanine. Only the CDR3 DNA stays, 48 bases, in frame from base 1. From the germline V gene, CDR1 is SGHVS and CDR2 is FNYEAQ. The receptor's source is a woman in her seventies with lung cancer. The sequenced sample was PBMCs. The chain is made from TRBV7-6 and TRBJ2-3; 13 bases in the junction line up with TRBD2. CDR3 sequence: CASSLTSGGYTDTQYF. Read as DNA, the sequence is TGTGCCAGCAGCCTGACTAGCGGGGGGTACACAGATACGCAGTATTTT.